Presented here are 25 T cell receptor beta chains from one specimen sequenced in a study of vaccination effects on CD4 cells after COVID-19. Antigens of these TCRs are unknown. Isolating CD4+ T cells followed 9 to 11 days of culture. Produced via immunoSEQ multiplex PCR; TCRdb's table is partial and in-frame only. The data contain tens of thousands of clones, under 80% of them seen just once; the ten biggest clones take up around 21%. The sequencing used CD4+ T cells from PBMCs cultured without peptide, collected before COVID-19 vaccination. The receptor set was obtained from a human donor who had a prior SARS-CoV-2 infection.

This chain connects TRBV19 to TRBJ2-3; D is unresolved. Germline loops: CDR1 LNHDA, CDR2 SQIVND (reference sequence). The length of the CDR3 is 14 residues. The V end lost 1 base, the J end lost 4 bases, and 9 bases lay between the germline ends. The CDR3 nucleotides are TGTGCCAGTAGTATAGTGGGATTTCCAGATACGCAGTATTTT. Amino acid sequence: CASSIVGFPDTQYF.

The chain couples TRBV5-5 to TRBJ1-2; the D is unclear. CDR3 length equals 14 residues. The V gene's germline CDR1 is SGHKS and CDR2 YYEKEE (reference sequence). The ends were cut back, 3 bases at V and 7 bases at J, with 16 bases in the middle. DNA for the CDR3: TGTGCCAGCAGCTCATTGGTCTCCAGGTCTGGCTACACCTTC. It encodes CASSSLVSRSGYTF. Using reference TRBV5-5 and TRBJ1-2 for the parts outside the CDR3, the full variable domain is DAGVTQSPTHLIKTRGQQVTLRCSPISGHKSVSWYQQVLGQGPQFIFQYYEKEERGRGNFPDRFSARQFPNYSSELNVNALLLGDSALYLCASSSLVSRSGYTFGSGTRLTVV.

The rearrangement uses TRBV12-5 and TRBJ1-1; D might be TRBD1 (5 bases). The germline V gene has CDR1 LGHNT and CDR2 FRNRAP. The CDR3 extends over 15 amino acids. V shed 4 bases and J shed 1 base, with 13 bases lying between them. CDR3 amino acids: CASGWGSSPNTEAFF. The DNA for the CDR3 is TGTGCTAGTGGTTGGGGGAGTAGCCCGAACACTGAAGCTTTCTTT. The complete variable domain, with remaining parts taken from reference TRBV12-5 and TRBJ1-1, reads DARVTQTPRHKVTEMGQEVTMRCQPILGHNTVFWYRQTMMQGLELLAYFRNRAPLDDSGMPKDRFSAEMPDATLATLKIQPSEPRDSAVYFCASGWGSSPNTEAFFGQGTRLTVV.

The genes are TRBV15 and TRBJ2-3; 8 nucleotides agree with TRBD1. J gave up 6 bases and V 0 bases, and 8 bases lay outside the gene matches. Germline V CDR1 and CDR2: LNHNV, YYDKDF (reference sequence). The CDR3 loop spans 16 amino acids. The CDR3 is CATSRDVTGGGDTQYF. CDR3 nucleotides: TGTGCCACCAGCAGAGATGTCACAGGGGGAGGTGATACGCAGTATTTT.

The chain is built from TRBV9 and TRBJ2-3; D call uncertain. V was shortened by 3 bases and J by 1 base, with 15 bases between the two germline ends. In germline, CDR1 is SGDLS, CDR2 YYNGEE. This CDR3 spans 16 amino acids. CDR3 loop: CASSAGWGSGTDTQYF. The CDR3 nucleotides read TGTGCCAGCAGCGCTGGTTGGGGTTCCGGCACAGATACGCAGTATTTT.

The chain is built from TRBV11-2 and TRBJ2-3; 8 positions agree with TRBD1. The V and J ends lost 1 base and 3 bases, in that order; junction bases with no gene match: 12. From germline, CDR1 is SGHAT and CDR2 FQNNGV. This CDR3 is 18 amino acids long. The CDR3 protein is CASSLVLTGAEVTDTQYF. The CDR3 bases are TGTGCCAGCAGCTTAGTCCTGACAGGGGCGGAGGTGACAGATACGCAGTATTTT.

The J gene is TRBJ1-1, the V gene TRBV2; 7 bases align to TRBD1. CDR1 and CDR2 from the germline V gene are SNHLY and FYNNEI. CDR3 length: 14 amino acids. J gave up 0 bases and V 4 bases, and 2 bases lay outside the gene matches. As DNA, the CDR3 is TGTGCCAGCAGTGTGGGGACAGTGAACACTGAAGCTTTCTTT. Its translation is CASSVGTVNTEAFF.

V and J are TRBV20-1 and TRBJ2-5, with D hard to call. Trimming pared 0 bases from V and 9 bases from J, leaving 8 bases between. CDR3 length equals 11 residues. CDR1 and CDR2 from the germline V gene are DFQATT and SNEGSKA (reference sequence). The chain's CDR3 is CSARDGRAQYF. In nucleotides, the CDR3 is TGCAGTGCTAGAGATGGCCGGGCCCAGTACTTC.

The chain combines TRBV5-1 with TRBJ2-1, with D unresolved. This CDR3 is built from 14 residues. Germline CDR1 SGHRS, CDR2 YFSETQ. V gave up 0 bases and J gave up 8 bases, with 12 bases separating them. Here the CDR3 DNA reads TGCGCCAGCAGCTTGGGACCCCTCGGAGATGAGCAGTTCTTC. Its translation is CASSLGPLGDEQFF. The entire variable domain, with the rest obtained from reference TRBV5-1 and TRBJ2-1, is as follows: KAGVTQTPRYLIKTRGQQVTLSCSPISGHRSVSWYQQTPGQGLQFLFEYFSETQRNKGNFPGRFSGRQFSNSRSEMNVSTLELGDSALYLCASSLGPLGDEQFFGPGTRLTVL.

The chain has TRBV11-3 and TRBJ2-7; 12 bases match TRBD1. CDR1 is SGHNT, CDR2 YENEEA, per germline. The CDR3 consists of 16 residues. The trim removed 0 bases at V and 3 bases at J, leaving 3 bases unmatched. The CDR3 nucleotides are TGTGCCAGCAGCTTAGATGGGACAGGGGGCGGCTACGAGCAGTACTTC. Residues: CASSLDGTGGGYEQYF.

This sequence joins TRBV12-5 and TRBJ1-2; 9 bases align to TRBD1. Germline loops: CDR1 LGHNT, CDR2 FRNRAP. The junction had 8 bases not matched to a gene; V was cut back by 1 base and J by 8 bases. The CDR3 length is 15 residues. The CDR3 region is CASGLALGGQGGYTF. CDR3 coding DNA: TGTGCTAGTGGTTTGGCCCTCGGGGGACAGGGCGGCTACACCTTC.

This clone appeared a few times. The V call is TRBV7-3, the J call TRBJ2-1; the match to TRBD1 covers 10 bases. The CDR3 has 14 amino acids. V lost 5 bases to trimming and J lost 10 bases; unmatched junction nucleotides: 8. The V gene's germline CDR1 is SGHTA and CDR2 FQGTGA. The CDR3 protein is CASSPSRDRGEQFF. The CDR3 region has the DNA TGTGCCAGCAGCCCGTCCCGGGACAGGGGCGAGCAGTTCTTC.

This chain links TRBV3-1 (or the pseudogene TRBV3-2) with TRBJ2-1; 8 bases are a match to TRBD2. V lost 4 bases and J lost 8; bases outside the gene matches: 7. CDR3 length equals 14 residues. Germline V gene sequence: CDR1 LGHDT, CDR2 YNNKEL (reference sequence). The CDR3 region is CASSRRREADEQFF. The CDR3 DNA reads TGTGCCAGCAGCCGACGGCGGGAGGCCGATGAGCAGTTCTTC.

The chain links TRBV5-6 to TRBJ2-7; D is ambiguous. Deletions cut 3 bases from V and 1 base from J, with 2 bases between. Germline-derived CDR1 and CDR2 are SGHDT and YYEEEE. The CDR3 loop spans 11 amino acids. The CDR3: CASSWSYEQYF. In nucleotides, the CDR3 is TGTGCCAGCAGCTGGTCCTACGAGCAGTACTTC. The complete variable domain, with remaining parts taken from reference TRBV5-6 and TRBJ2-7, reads DAGVTQSPTHLIKTRGQQVTLRCSPKSGHDTVSWYQQALGQGPQFIFQYYEEEERQRGNFPDRFSGHQFPNYSSELNVNALLLGDSALYLCASSWSYEQYFGPGTRLTVT.

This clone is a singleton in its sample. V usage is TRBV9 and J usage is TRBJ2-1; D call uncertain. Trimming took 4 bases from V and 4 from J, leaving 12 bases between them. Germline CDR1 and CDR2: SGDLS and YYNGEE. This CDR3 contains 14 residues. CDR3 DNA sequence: TGTGCCAGCAGCCCGACCCCCGCTTACAATGAGCAGTTCTTC. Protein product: CASSPTPAYNEQFF.

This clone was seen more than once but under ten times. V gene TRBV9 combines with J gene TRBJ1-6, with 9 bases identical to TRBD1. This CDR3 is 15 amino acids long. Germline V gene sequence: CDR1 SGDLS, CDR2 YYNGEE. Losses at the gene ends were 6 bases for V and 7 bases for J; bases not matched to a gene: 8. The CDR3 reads CASTDGTGLNSPLHF. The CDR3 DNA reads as TGTGCCAGCACCGACGGGACAGGGCTCAATTCACCCCTCCACTTT. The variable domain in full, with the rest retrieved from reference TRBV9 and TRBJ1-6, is DSGVTQTPKHLITATGQRVTLRCSPRSGDLSVYWYQQSLDQGLQFLIQYYNGEERAKGNILERFSAQQFPDLHSELNLSSLELGDSALYFCASTDGTGLNSPLHFGNGTRLTVT.

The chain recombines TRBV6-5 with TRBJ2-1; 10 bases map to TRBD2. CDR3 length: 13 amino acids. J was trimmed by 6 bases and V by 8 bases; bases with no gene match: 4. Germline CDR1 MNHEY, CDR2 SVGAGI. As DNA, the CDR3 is TGTGCCAGCCGAGCTAGCGGGGGCAATGAGCAGTTCTTC. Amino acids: CASRASGGNEQFF.

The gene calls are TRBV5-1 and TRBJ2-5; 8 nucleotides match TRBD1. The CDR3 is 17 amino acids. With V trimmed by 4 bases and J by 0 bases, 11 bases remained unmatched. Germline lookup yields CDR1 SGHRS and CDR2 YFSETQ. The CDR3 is CASSRGQGLYNQETQYF. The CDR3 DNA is TGCGCCAGCAGCCGAGGACAGGGTCTTTACAACCAAGAGACCCAGTACTTC.

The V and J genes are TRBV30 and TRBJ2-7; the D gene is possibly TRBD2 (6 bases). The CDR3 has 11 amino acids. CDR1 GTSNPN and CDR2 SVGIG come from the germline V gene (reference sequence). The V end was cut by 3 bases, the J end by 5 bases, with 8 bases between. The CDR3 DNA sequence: TGTGCCTGGAGCTGGGGGGACGAGCAGTACTTC. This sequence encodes CAWSWGDEQYF.

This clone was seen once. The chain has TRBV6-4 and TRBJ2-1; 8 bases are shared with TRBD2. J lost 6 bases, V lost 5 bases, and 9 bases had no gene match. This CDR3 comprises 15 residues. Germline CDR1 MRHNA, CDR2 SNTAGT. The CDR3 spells CASSSGSGSSNEQFF. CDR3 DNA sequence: TGTGCCAGCAGTTCTGGCAGCGGGAGCTCCAATGAGCAGTTCTTC.

CDR3 in DNA: TGTGCCAGCAGCCTCGGACAGCTATCTGGAAACACCATATATTTT. Amino acid sequence: CASSLGQLSGNTIYF. This rearrangement joins TRBV7-2 to TRBJ1-3; tentative D call: TRBD1 (6 bases). Trimming shortened V by 5 bases and J by 1 base, and 12 bases separated the two germline ends. This CDR3 comprises 15 residues. Germline CDR1 SGHTA, CDR2 FQGNSA.

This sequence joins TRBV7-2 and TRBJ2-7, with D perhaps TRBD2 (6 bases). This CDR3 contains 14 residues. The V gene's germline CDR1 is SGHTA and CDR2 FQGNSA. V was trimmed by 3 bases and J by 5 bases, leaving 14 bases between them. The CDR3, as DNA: TGTGCCAGCAGCTTTCGGGCCCAGCGGGACGAGCAGTACTTC. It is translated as CASSFRAQRDEQYF.

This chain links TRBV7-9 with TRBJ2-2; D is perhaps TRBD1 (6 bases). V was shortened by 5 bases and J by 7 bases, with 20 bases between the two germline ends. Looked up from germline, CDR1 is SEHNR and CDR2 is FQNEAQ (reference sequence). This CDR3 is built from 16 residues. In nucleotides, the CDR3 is TGTGCCAGCAGCGGGCGATGGGACATGACATACGGGGAGCTGTTTTTT. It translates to CASSGRWDMTYGELFF.

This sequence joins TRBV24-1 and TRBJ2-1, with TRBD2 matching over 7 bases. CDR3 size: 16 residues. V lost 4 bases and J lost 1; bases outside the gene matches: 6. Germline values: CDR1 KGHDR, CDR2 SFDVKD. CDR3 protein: CATSDPRGRSYNEQFF. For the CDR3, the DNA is TGTGCCACCAGTGACCCTCGCGGGAGATCCTACAATGAGCAGTTCTTC.

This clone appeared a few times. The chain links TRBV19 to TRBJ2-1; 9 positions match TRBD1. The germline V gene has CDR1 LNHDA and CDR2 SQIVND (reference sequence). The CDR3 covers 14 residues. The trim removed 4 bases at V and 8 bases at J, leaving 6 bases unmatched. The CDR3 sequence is CASSRTGEGDEQFF. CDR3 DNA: TGTGCCAGTAGTAGGACAGGGGAGGGAGATGAGCAGTTCTTC.